This T cell receptor (beta chain) was identified in a study of blood T cell repertoires in COVID-19. Study overall: Samples taken during acute and convalescent COVID-19 were collected in the United States, Italy and Spain.

Germline values: CDR1 MNHEY, CDR2 SVGEGT. V shed 5 bases and J shed 8 bases, with 13 bases lying between them. This CDR3 is 13 amino acids long. Clones were sequenced by immunoSEQ multiplex PCR, and TCRdb holds only the in-frame ones, with some missing. The sample has more than 150,000 clones, roughly 84% seen once; the top ten hold approximately 14%. The rearrangement joins TRBV6-2 or TRBV6-3 to TRBJ2-1; D remains unclear. The sequence derives from a man younger than 30 with active or convalescent COVID-19. Sequences were obtained from peripheral blood. The CDR3 coding sequence is TGTGCCAGCAGTGCGCTAGTGTTGGATGAGCAGTTCTTC. It is translated as CASSALVLDEQFF.